Listed below are T cell receptor beta chains from one sample, sequenced in a study of blood T cell repertoires in COVID-19. Profiling relied on immunoSEQ multiplex PCR, and the TCRdb table lists in-frame clones only, not all of them. The sample holds some 47,000 clones, less than 95% seen once. The sequenced sample consisted of peripheral blood. These receptors were obtained from a man in his 70s with acute or convalescent COVID-19. Each CDR3 is given with its conserved first and last residue. Fields, in order: D gene, V gene, J gene, CDR3 length, clone size, CDR3 DNA, CDR3 protein. A D gene is named only where the DNA matches it firmly. Only part of the rows carry a size: once, few, many, or a class if the clone is expanded.

d_call: -; v_call: TRBV25-1; j_call: TRBJ1-1; cdr3_length: 12; clone_size: -; cdr3_nt: TGTGCCAGCGGCGGGATGAACACTGAAGCTTTCTTT; cdr3_aa: CASGGMNTEAFF
d_call: -; v_call: TRBV9; j_call: TRBJ1-1; cdr3_length: 16; clone_size: -; cdr3_nt: TGTGCCAGCAGCGCTTCACGGATGGGGAGCTACACTGAAGCTTTCTTT; cdr3_aa: CASSASRMGSYTEAFF
d_call: -; v_call: TRBV27; j_call: TRBJ2-1; cdr3_length: 15; clone_size: -; cdr3_nt: TGTGCCAGCAGTTTAACCGGGGGACCCTACAATGAGCAGTTCTTC; cdr3_aa: CASSLTGGPYNEQFF
d_call: TRBD1; v_call: TRBV30; j_call: TRBJ1-5; cdr3_length: 13; clone_size: once; cdr3_nt: TGTGCCTGGAGTAAACAGGGGCATCAGCCCCAGCATTTT; cdr3_aa: CAWSKQGHQPQHF
d_call: TRBD1; v_call: TRBV3-1/TRBV3-2; j_call: TRBJ1-6; cdr3_length: 15; clone_size: -; cdr3_nt: TGTGCCAGCAGCCAAGATTCCGGGACAGTTGCACCCCTCCACTTT; cdr3_aa: CASSQDSGTVAPLHF
d_call: -; v_call: TRBV7-3; j_call: TRBJ2-6; cdr3_length: 15; clone_size: -; cdr3_nt: TGTGCCAGCAGTTCGCGTGGCTCTGGGGCCAACGTCCTGACTTTC; cdr3_aa: CASSSRGSGANVLTF
d_call: TRBD1; v_call: TRBV3-1/TRBV3-2; j_call: TRBJ2-2; cdr3_length: 19; clone_size: -; cdr3_nt: TGTGCCAGCAGCCAAGATCGAATCGGGACAGGGTTTTTTTCCGGGGAGCTGTTTTTT; cdr3_aa: CASSQDRIGTGFFSGELFF
d_call: TRBD1; v_call: TRBV2; j_call: TRBJ1-6; cdr3_length: 13; clone_size: -; cdr3_nt: TGTGCCAGCGGACAGGGACGAGATTCACCCCTCCACTTT; cdr3_aa: CASGQGRDSPLHF
d_call: TRBD2; v_call: TRBV2; j_call: TRBJ2-2; cdr3_length: 17; clone_size: -; cdr3_nt: TGTGCCAGCAGTGAACTCAGCGGGGGGGATGACACCGGGGAGCTGTTTTTT; cdr3_aa: CASSELSGGDDTGELFF
d_call: -; v_call: TRBV7-9; j_call: TRBJ2-5; cdr3_length: 12; clone_size: few; cdr3_nt: TGTGCCAGCAGCTCACAGCAAGAGACCCAGTACTTC; cdr3_aa: CASSSQQETQYF
d_call: -; v_call: TRBV6-5; j_call: TRBJ1-2; cdr3_length: 14; clone_size: few; cdr3_nt: TGTGCCAGCAGCCCCTGGACGGGGTTCTATGGCTACACCTTC; cdr3_aa: CASSPWTGFYGYTF
d_call: TRBD1; v_call: TRBV6-6; j_call: TRBJ1-2; cdr3_length: 17; clone_size: -; cdr3_nt: TGTGCCAGCAGTCCTTGGGGGACAGGGGGCGAGAACTATGGCTACACCTTC; cdr3_aa: CASSPWGTGGENYGYTF
d_call: -; v_call: TRBV19; j_call: TRBJ1-5; cdr3_length: 14; clone_size: -; cdr3_nt: TGTGCCAGTAGTTTACGAGATAGCAATCAGCCCCAGCATTTT; cdr3_aa: CASSLRDSNQPQHF
d_call: TRBD2; v_call: TRBV5-1; j_call: TRBJ2-3; cdr3_length: 17; clone_size: -; cdr3_nt: TGCGCCAGCAGCCCTCGTAAGGCGGGGGGTAGCACAGATACGCAGTATTTT; cdr3_aa: CASSPRKAGGSTDTQYF
d_call: -; v_call: TRBV30; j_call: TRBJ1-2; cdr3_length: 13; clone_size: -; cdr3_nt: TGTGCCTGGAGTGGGGGACAACTCTATGGCTACACCTTC; cdr3_aa: CAWSGGQLYGYTF
d_call: TRBD1; v_call: TRBV6-5; j_call: TRBJ2-7; cdr3_length: 15; clone_size: -; cdr3_nt: TGTGCCAGCAGGAGGACAGGTTTCACCTCCTACGAGCAGTACTTC; cdr3_aa: CASRRTGFTSYEQYF
d_call: -; v_call: TRBV30; j_call: TRBJ1-6; cdr3_length: 15; clone_size: -; cdr3_nt: TGTGCTTGGAGCCCCCCAGGGGAGCAGAATTCACCCCTCCACTTT; cdr3_aa: CAWSPPGEQNSPLHF
d_call: TRBD1; v_call: TRBV15; j_call: TRBJ2-3; cdr3_length: 17; clone_size: -; cdr3_nt: TGTGCCACCAGCAGCCTGTGGACAGGGGACACCACAGATACGCAGTATTTT; cdr3_aa: CATSSLWTGDTTDTQYF
d_call: -; v_call: TRBV6-1; j_call: TRBJ1-3; cdr3_length: 16; clone_size: -; cdr3_nt: TGTGCCAGCAGTGAGAGACAGGTGGCTGGCCGAAACACCATATATTTT; cdr3_aa: CASSERQVAGRNTIYF
d_call: -; v_call: TRBV11-2; j_call: TRBJ2-1; cdr3_length: 13; clone_size: few; cdr3_nt: TGTGCCAGCAGCTCTCCCCGGCGGGGGCAACAGTTCTTC; cdr3_aa: CASSSPRRGQQFF
d_call: -; v_call: TRBV15; j_call: TRBJ1-1; cdr3_length: 14; clone_size: -; cdr3_nt: TGTGCCACCAGCATTTCAGGGATGGGGTCTGAAGCTTTCTTT; cdr3_aa: CATSISGMGSEAFF
d_call: -; v_call: TRBV5-1; j_call: TRBJ2-7; cdr3_length: 15; clone_size: -; cdr3_nt: TGCGCCAGCAGCTTGGCTCAGGGGGCGGGGGCCGAGCAGTACTTC; cdr3_aa: CASSLAQGAGAEQYF
d_call: TRBD2; v_call: TRBV28; j_call: TRBJ2-5; cdr3_length: 15; clone_size: -; cdr3_nt: TGTGCCAGCAGTTCCGAACGGGGGGGCGGTGAGACCCAGTACTTC; cdr3_aa: CASSSERGGGETQYF
d_call: -; v_call: TRBV7-2; j_call: TRBJ2-7; cdr3_length: 15; clone_size: -; cdr3_nt: TGTGCCAGCAGCTTAGCCCGGGATTCGTGGGACGAGCAGTACTTC; cdr3_aa: CASSLARDSWDEQYF
d_call: -; v_call: TRBV5-1; j_call: TRBJ1-1; cdr3_length: 15; clone_size: -; cdr3_nt: TGCGCCAGCAGCTTGGGAACGGCGGGATTTACTGAAGCTTTCTTT; cdr3_aa: CASSLGTAGFTEAFF
d_call: -; v_call: TRBV7-3; j_call: TRBJ2-3; cdr3_length: 14; clone_size: few; cdr3_nt: TGTGCCAGCAGCTCTATATACCCCACAGATACGCAGTATTTT; cdr3_aa: CASSSIYPTDTQYF
d_call: TRBD2; v_call: TRBV3-1/TRBV3-2; j_call: TRBJ2-3; cdr3_length: 16; clone_size: -; cdr3_nt: TGTGCCAGCAGCCAAGAACAGCGGGGGCCCACAGATACGCAGTATTTT; cdr3_aa: CASSQEQRGPTDTQYF
d_call: TRBD1; v_call: TRBV5-6; j_call: TRBJ1-1; cdr3_length: 15; clone_size: few; cdr3_nt: TGTGCCAGCAGCTTGGGCTCCACAGGGGGGCATAGGGCTTTCTTT; cdr3_aa: CASSLGSTGGHRAFF
d_call: TRBD2; v_call: TRBV3-1/TRBV3-2; j_call: TRBJ2-5; cdr3_length: 17; clone_size: -; cdr3_nt: TGTGCCAGCAGCCAAGGGACTAGCGGGGGGGCGGGTGAGACCCAGTACTTC; cdr3_aa: CASSQGTSGGAGETQYF
d_call: -; v_call: TRBV21-1; j_call: TRBJ1-5; cdr3_length: 17; clone_size: -; cdr3_nt: TGTGCCAGCAGCAAAGCTCAAACAGGGCCCTTCCGGCAGCCCCAGCATTTT; cdr3_aa: CASSKAQTGPFRQPQHF
d_call: -; v_call: TRBV7-3; j_call: TRBJ1-1; cdr3_length: 15; clone_size: -; cdr3_nt: TGTGCCAGCAGCTTATACGGGGGGACGGACACTGAAGCTTTCTTT; cdr3_aa: CASSLYGGTDTEAFF
d_call: -; v_call: TRBV7-9; j_call: TRBJ1-2; cdr3_length: 13; clone_size: -; cdr3_nt: TGTGCCAGCAGCTTAAAACGGGGGGATATCTACACCTTC; cdr3_aa: CASSLKRGDIYTF
d_call: -; v_call: TRBV4-3; j_call: TRBJ1-2; cdr3_length: 15; clone_size: -; cdr3_nt: TGCGCCAGCAGCCTAGGGGCCAGTACTGGGTATGGCTACACCTTC; cdr3_aa: CASSLGASTGYGYTF
d_call: -; v_call: TRBV5-1; j_call: TRBJ1-4; cdr3_length: 15; clone_size: once; cdr3_nt: TGCGCCAGCAGCTTGGAGGGGCAAATAGGAGAAAAACTGTTTTTT; cdr3_aa: CASSLEGQIGEKLFF
d_call: -; v_call: TRBV19; j_call: TRBJ1-4; cdr3_length: 16; clone_size: once; cdr3_nt: TGTGCCAGTAGCCTTTTCACAGGGTTAAGAGGGGAAAAACTGTTTTTT; cdr3_aa: CASSLFTGLRGEKLFF
d_call: TRBD1; v_call: TRBV30; j_call: TRBJ1-5; cdr3_length: 14; clone_size: -; cdr3_nt: TGTGCCTGGAGTTACAGGGGCAGCAATCAGCCCCAGCATTTT; cdr3_aa: CAWSYRGSNQPQHF
d_call: TRBD1; v_call: TRBV27; j_call: TRBJ1-1; cdr3_length: 13; clone_size: -; cdr3_nt: TGTGCCACTAAGGGACAGGGGGTCACTGAAGCTTTCTTT; cdr3_aa: CATKGQGVTEAFF
d_call: -; v_call: TRBV11-2; j_call: TRBJ2-4; cdr3_length: 15; clone_size: -; cdr3_nt: TGTGCCAGCAGCCCTTACCGGGAAGCCAAAAACATTCAGTACTTC; cdr3_aa: CASSPYREAKNIQYF
d_call: TRBD1; v_call: TRBV19; j_call: TRBJ1-4; cdr3_length: 17; clone_size: -; cdr3_nt: TGTGCCAGTAGGCTGGGACAGGGACTCGCAACTAATGAAAAACTGTTTTTT; cdr3_aa: CASRLGQGLATNEKLFF
d_call: -; v_call: TRBV4-3; j_call: TRBJ2-5; cdr3_length: 14; clone_size: medium-sized; cdr3_nt: TGCGCCAGCAGCCAAGATAGGAGCGGCGAGACCCAGTACTTC; cdr3_aa: CASSQDRSGETQYF
d_call: TRBD1; v_call: TRBV3-1/TRBV3-2; j_call: TRBJ2-3; cdr3_length: 16; clone_size: -; cdr3_nt: TGTGCCAGCAGCCGAAACAGGGGTGGTTCCACAGATACGCAGTATTTT; cdr3_aa: CASSRNRGGSTDTQYF
d_call: TRBD2; v_call: TRBV27; j_call: TRBJ2-1; cdr3_length: 18; clone_size: -; cdr3_nt: TGTGCCAGCAGTTCCTTGTTTATAGCGGGGGGAGCCTACAATGAGCAGTTCTTC; cdr3_aa: CASSSLFIAGGAYNEQFF
d_call: -; v_call: TRBV7-2; j_call: TRBJ1-2; cdr3_length: 15; clone_size: -; cdr3_nt: TGTGCCAGCAGCTTATCAGCGGGGACGGACTATGGCTACACCTTC; cdr3_aa: CASSLSAGTDYGYTF
d_call: -; v_call: TRBV6-2/TRBV6-3; j_call: TRBJ2-5; cdr3_length: 11; clone_size: -; cdr3_nt: TGTGCCAGCAGCCCGCGGGAGACCCAGTACTTC; cdr3_aa: CASSPRETQYF
d_call: TRBD1; v_call: TRBV7-2; j_call: TRBJ1-2; cdr3_length: 16; clone_size: -; cdr3_nt: TGTGCCAGCAGCTTTAGGACAGGGGGCTACTTCGATGGCTACACCTTC; cdr3_aa: CASSFRTGGYFDGYTF
d_call: TRBD1; v_call: TRBV19; j_call: TRBJ2-1; cdr3_length: 17; clone_size: -; cdr3_nt: TGTGCCAGTAGTAGTGGGACAGGGGGCTTGTCCTACAATGAGCAGTTCTTC; cdr3_aa: CASSSGTGGLSYNEQFF
d_call: TRBD1; v_call: TRBV29-1; j_call: TRBJ1-3; cdr3_length: 16; clone_size: -; cdr3_nt: TGCAGCGTTGAAGACCCCCGGGACAGGTCTGGAAACACCATATATTTT; cdr3_aa: CSVEDPRDRSGNTIYF
d_call: -; v_call: TRBV30; j_call: TRBJ1-2; cdr3_length: 12; clone_size: few; cdr3_nt: TGTGCCTGGAGCGGACAGAACTATGGCTACACCTTC; cdr3_aa: CAWSGQNYGYTF
d_call: -; v_call: TRBV15; j_call: TRBJ1-1; cdr3_length: 16; clone_size: -; cdr3_nt: TGTGCCACCAGCAGTTGGGCCGACCTAATGAACACTGAAGCTTTCTTT; cdr3_aa: CATSSWADLMNTEAFF
d_call: -; v_call: TRBV4-1; j_call: TRBJ2-7; cdr3_length: 14; clone_size: -; cdr3_nt: TGCGCCAGCAGCCAAGAGAGAGGGGGCTACGAGCAGTACTTC; cdr3_aa: CASSQERGGYEQYF
d_call: TRBD1; v_call: TRBV18; j_call: TRBJ2-7; cdr3_length: 14; clone_size: -; cdr3_nt: TGTGCCAGCTCACACCGGGACAGGCCCTACGAGCAGTACTTC; cdr3_aa: CASSHRDRPYEQYF
d_call: TRBD2; v_call: TRBV18; j_call: TRBJ2-5; cdr3_length: 15; clone_size: -; cdr3_nt: TGTGCCAGCTCACCAAACGGACTAGCGGGAGAGACCCAGTACTTC; cdr3_aa: CASSPNGLAGETQYF
d_call: TRBD2; v_call: TRBV5-1; j_call: TRBJ2-1; cdr3_length: 15; clone_size: -; cdr3_nt: TGCGCCAGCAGCTTCCTGGCGGGGGACTACAATGAGCAGTTCTTC; cdr3_aa: CASSFLAGDYNEQFF
d_call: -; v_call: TRBV7-2; j_call: TRBJ1-5; cdr3_length: 15; clone_size: -; cdr3_nt: TGTGCCAGCAGCTTAGTAGCAGGGAGCAATCAGCCCCAGCATTTT; cdr3_aa: CASSLVAGSNQPQHF
d_call: TRBD2; v_call: TRBV5-5; j_call: TRBJ2-7; cdr3_length: 14; clone_size: -; cdr3_nt: TGTGCCAGCCTTCCGGGACTAGCGATATACGAGCAGTACTTC; cdr3_aa: CASLPGLAIYEQYF
d_call: -; v_call: TRBV4-3; j_call: TRBJ1-1; cdr3_length: 14; clone_size: -; cdr3_nt: TGCGCCAGCAGCCAAGAATACATGAACACTGAAGCTTTCTTT; cdr3_aa: CASSQEYMNTEAFF
d_call: TRBD2; v_call: TRBV5-1; j_call: TRBJ2-2; cdr3_length: 16; clone_size: -; cdr3_nt: TGCGCCAGCAGCCCCAGGACTAGCGGGGGGGCAGGGGAGCTGTTTTTT; cdr3_aa: CASSPRTSGGAGELFF